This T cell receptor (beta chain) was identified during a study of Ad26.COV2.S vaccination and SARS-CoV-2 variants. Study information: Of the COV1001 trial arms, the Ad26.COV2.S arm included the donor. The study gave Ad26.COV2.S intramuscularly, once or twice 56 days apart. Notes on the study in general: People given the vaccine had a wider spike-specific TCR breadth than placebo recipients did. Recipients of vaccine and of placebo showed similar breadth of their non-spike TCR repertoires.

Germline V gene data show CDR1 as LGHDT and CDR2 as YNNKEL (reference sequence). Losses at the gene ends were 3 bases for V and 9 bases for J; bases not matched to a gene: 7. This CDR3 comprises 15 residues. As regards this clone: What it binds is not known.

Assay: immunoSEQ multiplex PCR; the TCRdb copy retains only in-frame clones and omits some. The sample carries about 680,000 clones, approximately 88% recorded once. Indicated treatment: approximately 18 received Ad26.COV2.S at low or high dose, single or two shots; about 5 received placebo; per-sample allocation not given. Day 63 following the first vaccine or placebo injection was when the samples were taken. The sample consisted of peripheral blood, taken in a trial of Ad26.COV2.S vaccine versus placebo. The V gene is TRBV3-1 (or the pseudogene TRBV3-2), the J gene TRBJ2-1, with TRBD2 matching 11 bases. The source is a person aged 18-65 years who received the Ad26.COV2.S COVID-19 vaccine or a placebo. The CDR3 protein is CASSHELAGGGEQFF. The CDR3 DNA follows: TGTGCCAGCAGCCACGAGCTAGCGGGAGGCGGTGAGCAGTTCTTC.